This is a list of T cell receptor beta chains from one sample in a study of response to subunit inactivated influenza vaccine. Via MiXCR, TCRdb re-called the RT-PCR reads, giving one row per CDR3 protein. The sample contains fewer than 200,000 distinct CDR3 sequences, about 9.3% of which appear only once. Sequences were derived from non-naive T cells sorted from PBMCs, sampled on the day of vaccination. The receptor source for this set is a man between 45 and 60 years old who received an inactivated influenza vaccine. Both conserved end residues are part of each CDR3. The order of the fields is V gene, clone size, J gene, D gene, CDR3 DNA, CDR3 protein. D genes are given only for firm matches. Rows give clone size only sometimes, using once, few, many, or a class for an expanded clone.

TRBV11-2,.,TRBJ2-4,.,TGTGCCAGCAGCTTGACTACCGAAAACATTCAGTACTTC,CASSLTTENIQYF
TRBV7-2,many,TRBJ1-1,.,TGTGCCAGCAGCTTAGTTGGGCGACAGAACACTGAAGCTTTCTTT,CASSLVGRQNTEAFF
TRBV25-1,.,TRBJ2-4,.,TGTGCCAGCAGTGAACTGGGCAAAAACATTCAGTACTTC,CASSELGKNIQYF
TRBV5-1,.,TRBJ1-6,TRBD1,TGCGCCAGCAGCTTCAACAGGGACAGTAATTCACCCCTCTACTTT,CASSFNRDSNSPLYF
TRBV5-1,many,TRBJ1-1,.,TGCGCCAGCAGCCGAATCTTGGACAGTGTAGCTGGAACTGAAGCTTTCTTT,CASSRILDSVAGTEAFF
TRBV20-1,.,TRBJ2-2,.,TGCAGTGCTGCCCAACCCAACACCGGGGAGCTGTTTTTT,CSAAQPNTGELFF
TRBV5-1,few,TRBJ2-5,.,TGCGCCAGCAGCTTGTCAAGGATCCAAGAGACCCAGTACTTC,CASSLSRIQETQYF
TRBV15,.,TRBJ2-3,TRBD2,TGTGCCACCAGCAGACCGGGACTAGCGGAGCCCGGAGATACGCAGTATTTT,CATSRPGLAEPGDTQYF
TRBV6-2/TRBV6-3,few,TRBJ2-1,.,TGTGCCAGCAGTTACTCAAGTTATGGGGACAATGAGCAGTTCTTC,CASSYSSYGDNEQFF
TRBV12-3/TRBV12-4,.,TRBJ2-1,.,TGTGCCAGCAGTTCGGGACACCCAGAGCAGTTCTTC,CASSSGHPEQFF